This paragraph reports one T cell receptor beta chain. The data belong to a study of blood T cell repertoires in COVID-19. About the research overall: Collection of acute and convalescent COVID-19 samples took place in the United States, Italy and Spain.

CDR1 is SGHRS and CDR2 is YFSETQ in the germline V gene. The CDR3 is 14 residues long. V lost 0 bases and J lost 5, with 12 bases in between. The data were produced by immunoSEQ multiplex PCR, yet TCRdb's version contains in-frame clones alone and is incomplete. This table has roughly 140,000 clones, around 90% appearing once. V and J are TRBV5-1 and TRBJ2-7, with D perhaps TRBD1 (6 bases). Sequenced: peripheral blood. This TCR was recovered from a man between 65 and 85 years old with acute or convalescent COVID-19. This CDR3 is CASSLEPRGNEQYF. CDR3 sequence (DNA): TGCGCCAGCAGCTTGGAACCTAGGGGGAACGAGCAGTACTTC. Using reference TRBV5-1 and TRBJ2-7 for the parts outside the CDR3, the full variable domain is KAGVTQTPRYLIKTRGQQVTLSCSPISGHRSVSWYQQTPGQGLQFLFEYFSETQRNKGNFPGRFSGRQFSNSRSEMNVSTLELGDSALYLCASSLEPRGNEQYFGPGTRLTVT.